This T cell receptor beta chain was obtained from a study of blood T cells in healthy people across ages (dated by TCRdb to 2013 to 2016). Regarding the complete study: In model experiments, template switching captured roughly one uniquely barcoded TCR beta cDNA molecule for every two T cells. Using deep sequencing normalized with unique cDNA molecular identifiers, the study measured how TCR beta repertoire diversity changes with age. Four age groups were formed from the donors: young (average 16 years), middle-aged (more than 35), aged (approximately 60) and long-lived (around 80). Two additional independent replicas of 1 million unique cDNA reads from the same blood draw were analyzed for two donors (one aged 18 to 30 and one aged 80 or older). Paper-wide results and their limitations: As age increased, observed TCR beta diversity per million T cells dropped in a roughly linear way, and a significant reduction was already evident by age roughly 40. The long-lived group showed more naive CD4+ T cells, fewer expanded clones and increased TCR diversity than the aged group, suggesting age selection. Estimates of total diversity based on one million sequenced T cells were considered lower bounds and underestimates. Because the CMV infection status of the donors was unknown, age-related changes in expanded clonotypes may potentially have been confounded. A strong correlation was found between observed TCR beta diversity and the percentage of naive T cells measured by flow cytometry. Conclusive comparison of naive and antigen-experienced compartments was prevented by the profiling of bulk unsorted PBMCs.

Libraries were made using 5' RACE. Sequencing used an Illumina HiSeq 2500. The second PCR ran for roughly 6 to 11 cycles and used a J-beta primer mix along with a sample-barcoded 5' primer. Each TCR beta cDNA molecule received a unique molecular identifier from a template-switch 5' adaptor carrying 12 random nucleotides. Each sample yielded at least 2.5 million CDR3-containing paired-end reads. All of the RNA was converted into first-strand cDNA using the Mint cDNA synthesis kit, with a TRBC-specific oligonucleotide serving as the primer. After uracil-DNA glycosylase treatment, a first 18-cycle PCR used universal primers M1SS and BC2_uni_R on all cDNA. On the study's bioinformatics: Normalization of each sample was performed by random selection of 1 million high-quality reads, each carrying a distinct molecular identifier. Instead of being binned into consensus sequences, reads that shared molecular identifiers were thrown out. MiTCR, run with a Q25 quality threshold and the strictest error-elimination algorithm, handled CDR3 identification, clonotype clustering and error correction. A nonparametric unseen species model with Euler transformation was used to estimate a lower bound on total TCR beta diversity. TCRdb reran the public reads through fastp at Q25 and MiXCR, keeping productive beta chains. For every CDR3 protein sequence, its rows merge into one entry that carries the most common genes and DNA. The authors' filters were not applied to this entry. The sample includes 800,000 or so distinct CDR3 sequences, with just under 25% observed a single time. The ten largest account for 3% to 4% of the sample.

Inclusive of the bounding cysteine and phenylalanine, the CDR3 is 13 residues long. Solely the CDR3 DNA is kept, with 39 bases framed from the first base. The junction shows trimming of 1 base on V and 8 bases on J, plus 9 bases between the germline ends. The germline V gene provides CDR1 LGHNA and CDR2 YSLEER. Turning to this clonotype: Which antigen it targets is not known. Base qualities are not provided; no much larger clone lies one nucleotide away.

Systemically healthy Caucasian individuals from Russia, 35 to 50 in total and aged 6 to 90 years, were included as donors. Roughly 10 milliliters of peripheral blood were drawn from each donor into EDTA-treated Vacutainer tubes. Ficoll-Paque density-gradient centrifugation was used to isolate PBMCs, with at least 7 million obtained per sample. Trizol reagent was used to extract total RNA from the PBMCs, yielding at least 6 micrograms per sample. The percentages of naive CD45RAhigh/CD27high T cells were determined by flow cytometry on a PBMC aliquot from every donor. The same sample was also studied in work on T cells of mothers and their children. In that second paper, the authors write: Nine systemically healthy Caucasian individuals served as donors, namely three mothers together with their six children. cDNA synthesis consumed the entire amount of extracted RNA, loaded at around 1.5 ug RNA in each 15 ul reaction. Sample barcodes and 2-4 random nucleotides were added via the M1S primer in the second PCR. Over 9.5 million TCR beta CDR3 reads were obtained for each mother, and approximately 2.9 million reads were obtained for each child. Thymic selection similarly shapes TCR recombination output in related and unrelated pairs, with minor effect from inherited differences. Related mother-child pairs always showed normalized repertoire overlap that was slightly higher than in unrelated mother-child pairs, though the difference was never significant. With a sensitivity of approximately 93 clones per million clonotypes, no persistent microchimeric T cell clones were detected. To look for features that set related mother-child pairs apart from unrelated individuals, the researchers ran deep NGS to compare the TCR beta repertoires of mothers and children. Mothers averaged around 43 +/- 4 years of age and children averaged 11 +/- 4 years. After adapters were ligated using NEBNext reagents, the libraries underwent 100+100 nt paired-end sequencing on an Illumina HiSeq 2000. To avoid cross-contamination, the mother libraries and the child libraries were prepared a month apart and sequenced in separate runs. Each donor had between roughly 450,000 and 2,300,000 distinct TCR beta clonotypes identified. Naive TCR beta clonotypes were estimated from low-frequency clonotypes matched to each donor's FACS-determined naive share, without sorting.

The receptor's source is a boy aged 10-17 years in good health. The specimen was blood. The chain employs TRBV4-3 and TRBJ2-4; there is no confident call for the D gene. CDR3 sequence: CASSQGYQDIQYF. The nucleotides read TGCGCCAGCAGCCAAGGTTACCAAGACATTCAGTACTTC.